The sequence of this T cell receptor beta chain was determined in a study of blood T cell repertoires in COVID-19. For the study at large: Sites in the United States, Italy and Spain provided acute and convalescent COVID-19 samples.

After removal of 1 base from V and 5 bases from J, the junction contained 5 bases not matched to a gene. The CDR3 is 15 amino acids. Germline CDR1 reads LGHNA; CDR2 reads YSLEER. Seattle patients were enrolled while actively infected and followed longitudinally. Study processing details: Amplifying reference gene primers gave estimates of nucleated cell counts. Some clones are missing from TCRdb's copy, which holds only in-frame ones; the method was immunoSEQ multiplex PCR. That table furnishes V, J and clone size, whereas the DNA furnished D and trimming. The table lists more than 350,000 clones, roughly 86% of them singletons.

This chain links TRBV4-3 with TRBJ1-1; 9 bases are a match to TRBD1. Sample: peripheral blood. The source is a young woman with COVID-19, enrolled during active disease. For the CDR3, the DNA is TGCGCCAGCAGCCAAGGTACAGGGGGCGCGACTGAAGCTTTCTTT. It encodes CASSQGTGGATEAFF.